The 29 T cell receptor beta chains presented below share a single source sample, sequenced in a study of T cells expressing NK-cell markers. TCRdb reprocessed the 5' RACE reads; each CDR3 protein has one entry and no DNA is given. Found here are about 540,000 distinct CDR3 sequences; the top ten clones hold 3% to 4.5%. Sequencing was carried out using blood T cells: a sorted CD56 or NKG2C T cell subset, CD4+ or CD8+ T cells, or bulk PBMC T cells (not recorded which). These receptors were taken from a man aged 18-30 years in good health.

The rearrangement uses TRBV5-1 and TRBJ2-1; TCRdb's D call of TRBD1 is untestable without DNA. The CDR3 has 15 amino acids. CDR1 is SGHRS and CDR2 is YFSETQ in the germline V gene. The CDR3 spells CASRTAGGSMNEQFF.

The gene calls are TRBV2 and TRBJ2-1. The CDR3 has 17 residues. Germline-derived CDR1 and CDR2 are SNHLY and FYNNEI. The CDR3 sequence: CASSEGMVFLSYNEQFF.

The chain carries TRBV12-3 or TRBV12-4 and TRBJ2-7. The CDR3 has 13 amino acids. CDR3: CASSREKQYEQYF.

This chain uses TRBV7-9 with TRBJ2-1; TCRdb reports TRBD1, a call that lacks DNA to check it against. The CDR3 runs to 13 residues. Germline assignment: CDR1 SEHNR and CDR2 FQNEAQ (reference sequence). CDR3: CASSLGPGSEQFF.

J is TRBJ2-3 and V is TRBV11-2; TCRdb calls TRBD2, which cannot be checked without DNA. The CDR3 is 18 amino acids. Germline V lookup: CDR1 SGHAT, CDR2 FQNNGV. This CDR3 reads CASSLRRPAGRRTDTQYF.

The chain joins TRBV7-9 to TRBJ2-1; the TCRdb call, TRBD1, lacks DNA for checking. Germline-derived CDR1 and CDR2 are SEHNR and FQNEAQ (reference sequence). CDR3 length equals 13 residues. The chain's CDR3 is CASSFLGENEQFF.

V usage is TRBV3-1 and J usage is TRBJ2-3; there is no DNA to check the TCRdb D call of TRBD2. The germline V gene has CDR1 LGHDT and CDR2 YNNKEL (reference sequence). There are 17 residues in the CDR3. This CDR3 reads CASQRSSGSGYTDTQYF.

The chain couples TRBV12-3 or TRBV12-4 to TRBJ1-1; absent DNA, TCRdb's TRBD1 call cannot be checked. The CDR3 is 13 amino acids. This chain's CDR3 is CASSPGQFTEAFF.

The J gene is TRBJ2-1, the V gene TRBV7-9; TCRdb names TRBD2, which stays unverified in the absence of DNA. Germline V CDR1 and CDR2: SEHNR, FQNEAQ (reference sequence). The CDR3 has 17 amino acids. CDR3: CATAKTSSSSSYNEQFF.

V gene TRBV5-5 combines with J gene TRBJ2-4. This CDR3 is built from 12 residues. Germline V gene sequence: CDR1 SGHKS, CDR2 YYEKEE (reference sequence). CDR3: CASSLRGFVQYF.

This CDR3 is CAISEVGSGGTDTQYF. This rearrangement joins TRBV10-3 to TRBJ2-3; TCRdb lists TRBD2, though no DNA is available to test this call. Per germline, CDR1 ENHRY and CDR2 SYGVKD. This CDR3 is 16 amino acids long.

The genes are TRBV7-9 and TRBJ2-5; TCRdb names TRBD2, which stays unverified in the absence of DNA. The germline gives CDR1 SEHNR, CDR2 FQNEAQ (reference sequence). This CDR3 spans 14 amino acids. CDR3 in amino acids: CASSRGQREETQYF.

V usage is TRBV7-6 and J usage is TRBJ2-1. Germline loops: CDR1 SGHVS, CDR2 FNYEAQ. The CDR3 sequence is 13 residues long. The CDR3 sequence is CASSLERSKGQFF.

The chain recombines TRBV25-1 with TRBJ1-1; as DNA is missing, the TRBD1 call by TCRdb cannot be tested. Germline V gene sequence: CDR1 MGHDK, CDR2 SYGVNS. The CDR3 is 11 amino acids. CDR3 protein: CASRGGAEAFF.

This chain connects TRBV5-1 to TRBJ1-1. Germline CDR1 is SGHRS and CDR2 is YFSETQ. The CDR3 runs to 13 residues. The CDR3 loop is CASSSRRDTEAFF.

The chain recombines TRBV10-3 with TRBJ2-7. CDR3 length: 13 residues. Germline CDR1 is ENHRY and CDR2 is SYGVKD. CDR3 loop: CAIKANGPYEQYF.

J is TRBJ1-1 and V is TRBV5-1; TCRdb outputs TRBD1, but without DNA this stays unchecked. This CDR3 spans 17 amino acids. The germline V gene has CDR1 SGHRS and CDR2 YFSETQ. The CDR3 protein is CASRKVFDRGRNTEAFF. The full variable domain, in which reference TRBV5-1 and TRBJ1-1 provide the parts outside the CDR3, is KAGVTQTPRYLIKTRGQQVTLSCSPISGHRSVSWYQQTPGQGLQFLFEYFSETQRNKGNFPGRFSGRQFSNSRSEMNVSTLELGDSALYLCASRKVFDRGRNTEAFFGQGTRLTVV.

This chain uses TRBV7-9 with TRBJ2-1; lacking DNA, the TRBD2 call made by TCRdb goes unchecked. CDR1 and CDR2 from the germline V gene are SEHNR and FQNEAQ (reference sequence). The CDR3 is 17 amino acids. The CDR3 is CASSLGGGIRAYNEQFF.

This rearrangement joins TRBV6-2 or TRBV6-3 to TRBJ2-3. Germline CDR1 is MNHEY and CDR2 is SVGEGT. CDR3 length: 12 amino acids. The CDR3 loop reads CASNDPKDTQYF.

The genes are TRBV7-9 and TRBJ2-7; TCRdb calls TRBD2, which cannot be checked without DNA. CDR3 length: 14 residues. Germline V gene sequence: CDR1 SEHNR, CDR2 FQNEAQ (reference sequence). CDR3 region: CASSLVAGEYEQYF. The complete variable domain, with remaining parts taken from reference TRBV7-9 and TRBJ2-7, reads DTGVSQNPRHKITKRGQNVTFRCDPISEHNRLYWYRQTLGQGPEFLTYFQNEAQLEKSRLLSDRFSAERPKGSFSTLEIQRTEQGDSAMYLCASSLVAGEYEQYFGPGTRLTVT.

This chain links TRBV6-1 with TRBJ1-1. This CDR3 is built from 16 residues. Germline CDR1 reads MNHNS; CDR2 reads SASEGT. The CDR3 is CASTRSGGLSNTEAFF.

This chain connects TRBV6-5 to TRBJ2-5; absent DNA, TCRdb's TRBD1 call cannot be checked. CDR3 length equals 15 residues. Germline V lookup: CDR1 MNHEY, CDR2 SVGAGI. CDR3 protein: CASNFQGAPQETQYF.

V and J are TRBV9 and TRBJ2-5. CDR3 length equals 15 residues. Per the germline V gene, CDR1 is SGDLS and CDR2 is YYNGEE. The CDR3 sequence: CASSVGTQREETQYF.

CDR3 protein: CASSLTNDRNTEAFF. The chain carries TRBV7-3 and TRBJ1-1. Germline V gene lookup returns CDR1 SGHTA and CDR2 FQGTGA. CDR3 length: 15 amino acids.

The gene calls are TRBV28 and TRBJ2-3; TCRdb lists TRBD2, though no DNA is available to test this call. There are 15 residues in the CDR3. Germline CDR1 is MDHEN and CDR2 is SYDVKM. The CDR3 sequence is CASSSAGGPLDTQYF. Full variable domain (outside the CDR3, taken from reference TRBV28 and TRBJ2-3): DVKVTQSSRYLVKRTGEKVFLECVQDMDHENMFWYRQDPGLGLRLIYFSYDVKMKEKGDIPEGYSVSREKKERFSLILESASTNQTSMYLCASSSAGGPLDTQYFGPGTRLTVL.

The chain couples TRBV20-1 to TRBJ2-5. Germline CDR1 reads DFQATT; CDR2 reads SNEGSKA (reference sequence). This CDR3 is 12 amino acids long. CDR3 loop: CSARGWQETQYF.

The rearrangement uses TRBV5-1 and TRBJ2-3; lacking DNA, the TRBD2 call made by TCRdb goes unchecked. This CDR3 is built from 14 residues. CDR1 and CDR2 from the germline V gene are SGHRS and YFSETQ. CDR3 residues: CASGRLAYTDTQYF.

CDR3 in amino acids: CSATYLRGCYF. V and J are TRBV20-1 and TRBJ2-7; TCRdb's D gene call, TRBD1, goes unchecked for lack of DNA. The CDR3 has 11 residues. The germline V gene has CDR1 DFQATT and CDR2 SNEGSKA (reference sequence).

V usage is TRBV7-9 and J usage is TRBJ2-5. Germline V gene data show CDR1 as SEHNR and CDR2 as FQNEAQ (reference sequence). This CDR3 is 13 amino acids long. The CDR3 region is CASSSRLAETQYF.